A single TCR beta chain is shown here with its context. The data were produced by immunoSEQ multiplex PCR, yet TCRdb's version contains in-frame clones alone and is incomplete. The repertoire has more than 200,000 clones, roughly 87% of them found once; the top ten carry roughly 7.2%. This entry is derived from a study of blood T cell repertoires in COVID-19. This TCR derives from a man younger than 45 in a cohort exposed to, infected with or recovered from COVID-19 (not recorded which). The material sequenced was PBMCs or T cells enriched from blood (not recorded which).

CDR3 sequence: CASSGWTSDGYTF. CDR3 sequence (DNA): TGTGCCAGCAGTGGATGGACATCCGATGGCTACACCTTC. The V call is TRBV25-1, the J call TRBJ1-2, with D maybe TRBD1 (5 bases). The CDR3 covers 13 residues. V shed 4 bases and J shed 6 bases, with 12 bases lying between them. Germline values: CDR1 MGHDK, CDR2 SYGVNS.